Shown below are 20 T cell receptor beta chains from a single sample sequenced in a study of regulatory T cells in long-lasting Graves disease (dated by TCRdb to about 2021). What this sample's time point label stands for: persistent/refractory GD, antithyroid drugs over 5 years with positive TRAb. For both TCR sequencing and RNA sequencing, RNA was extracted from PBMCs in TRIzol. Libraries were made using multiplex PCR. The reads were generated on an Illumina HiSeq 4000. To build TCR beta libraries, CDR3 regions were amplified by Arm-PCR using iRepertoire HTBI primers. The public reads were quality trimmed at Q25 with fastp and then assembled into clones with MiXCR by TCRdb, keeping productive beta chains. Rows are unified per CDR3 protein, each entry keeping the most common DNA and genes. For this sample the table gives 700,000 or so distinct CDR3 sequences, of which about 32% were detected only once. The ten biggest clones cover around 42% of the sample.

The sample in question was peripheral blood mononuclear cells (PBMCs), obtained when the disease was refractory, from a patient treated with antithyroid drugs. The receptors were sampled from a female donor with Graves disease.

V gene TRBV29-1 combines with J gene TRBJ1-2; D possibly corresponds to TRBD1 (5 bases). In germline, CDR1 is SQVTM, CDR2 ANQGSEA. V dropped 4 bases and J dropped 2 bases, with 11 bases sitting between them. CDR3 length: 13 amino acids. The CDR3, as DNA: TGCAGCGTTGCTGGGGGGGTCAACTATGGCTACACCTTC. The encoded protein is CSVAGGVNYGYTF.

V gene TRBV6-1 combines with J gene TRBJ2-7, with D tentatively TRBD1 (6 bases). This CDR3 is 16 amino acids long. Trimming cost V 7 bases and J 2 bases, with 21 bases left between them. Germline values: CDR1 MNHNS, CDR2 SASEGT. This CDR3 is CASKGGFSGAAYEQYF. CDR3 nucleotides: TGTGCCAGCAAAGGGGGATTTTCGGGTGCGGCCTACGAGCAGTACTTC.

The gene calls are TRBV28 and TRBJ1-2; D is unresolved. CDR3 length: 14 residues. Germline loops: CDR1 MDHEN, CDR2 SYDVKM. V was trimmed by 4 bases and J by 5 bases, leaving 14 bases between them. The CDR3 sequence: CASSSPLTDYGYTF. The CDR3 DNA sequence: TGTGCCAGCAGTTCCCCCCTGACGGATTATGGCTACACCTTC.

About this clonotype: A junction end diverges from the germline sequence, so it may reflect a read error. V and J are TRBV7-3 and TRBJ1-1; D is undetermined. The V gene's germline CDR1 is SGHTA and CDR2 FQGTGA. The CDR3 is 14 amino acids. The CDR3 here is CASSLSGRGTVAFF. CDR3 in DNA: TGTGCCAGCAGCTTATCAGGAAGAGGCACTGTAGCTTTCTTT.

This clonotype showed up many times. The V gene is TRBV25-1, the J gene TRBJ1-1, with 10 bases that match TRBD1. The CDR3 runs 15 residues. After removal of 4 bases from V and 2 bases from J, the junction contained 4 bases not matched to a gene. Germline V gene lookup returns CDR1 MGHDK and CDR2 SYGVNS. CDR3 protein: CASSGRQGANTEAFF. CDR3 sequence (DNA): TGTGCCAGCAGTGGACGACAGGGGGCTAACACTGAAGCTTTCTTT.

The chain employs TRBV12-3 or TRBV12-4 and TRBJ1-5; 9 bases are a match to TRBD1. The CDR3 covers 15 residues. Germline trimming cut 4 bases from V and 6 bases from J; bases unmatched to any gene: 7. The CDR3 bases are TGTGCCAGCAGTTCTCCAACAGGGGGCGGTCAGCCCCAGCATTTT. Translation gives CASSSPTGGGQPQHF.

This chain links TRBV28 with TRBJ2-2; D is possibly TRBD2 (6 bases). The CDR3 consists of 15 residues. Germline V gene sequence: CDR1 MDHEN, CDR2 SYDVKM. Trimming left V 5 bases short and J 6 bases short, with 16 bases between. The CDR3 region has the DNA TGTGCCAGCAGTCCCCGGGGAGGAGGGGCCGGGGAGCTGTTTTTT. This encodes CASSPRGGGAGELFF.

This clonotype was recorded a few times. V and J are TRBV3-1 and TRBJ2-7; D remains unclear. CDR3 length: 11 residues. Germline values: CDR1 LGHDT, CDR2 YNNKEL (reference sequence). Between the trimmed V and J ends, which lost 2 bases and 8 bases, there was a span of 7 bases. The CDR3 bases are TGTGCCAGCAGCCAATCTAGTCAGCAGTACTTC. This translates into CASSQSSQQYF.

This clonotype has only a few counts. The V and J genes are TRBV3-1 and TRBJ2-4; D is perhaps TRBD1 or TRBD2 (5 bases each). Germline values: CDR1 LGHDT, CDR2 YNNKEL (reference sequence). V was trimmed by 0 bases and J by 6 bases, leaving 9 bases between them. This CDR3 spans 14 amino acids. CDR3 sequence: CASSQDRELNIQYF. The DNA of the CDR3 is TGTGCCAGCAGCCAAGACAGGGAGCTAAACATTCAGTACTTC.

The V gene is TRBV11-2, the J gene TRBJ1-4; no firm D call. V lost 5 bases, J lost 5 bases, and 15 bases lay in between. The germline V gene encodes CDR1 SGHAT and CDR2 FQNNGV. The CDR3 length is 15 residues. The CDR3 loop is CASSQRRRENEKLFF. For the CDR3, the DNA is TGTGCCAGCAGCCAACGACGGAGAGAAAATGAAAAACTGTTTTTT.

The table lists this clonotype with a few counts. This chain links TRBV20-1 with TRBJ2-5; no clear D gene. V dropped 1 base and J dropped 4 bases, with 10 bases sitting between them. CDR1 and CDR2 from the germline V gene are DFQATT and SNEGSKA (reference sequence). The CDR3 is 13 residues long. CDR3 sequence reads: CSARARIGETQYF. CDR3 sequence (DNA): TGCAGTGCTAGAGCCCGGATAGGAGAGACCCAGTACTTC.

The rearrangement uses TRBV6-2 or TRBV6-3 and TRBJ2-7; 10 bases are a match to TRBD2. Germline CDR1 is MNHEY and CDR2 is SVGEGT. With 2 bases clipped from V and 4 bases from J, the junction kept 8 bases outside the gene matches. The CDR3 runs to 16 residues. DNA of the CDR3: TGTGCCAGCAGTTACGCGGCTAGCGGGAGTCATTACGAGCAGTACTTC. Protein sequence: CASSYAASGSHYEQYF.

The CDR3 loop reads CASSLSNEGSQPQHF. In nucleotides, the CDR3 is TGCGCCAGCAGCTTGAGTAACGAGGGTAGTCAGCCCCAGCATTTT. This rearrangement joins TRBV5-1 to TRBJ1-5; no clear D gene. CDR1 is SGHRS and CDR2 is YFSETQ in the germline V gene. Trimming pared 1 base from V and 6 bases from J, leaving 14 bases between. The CDR3 is 15 amino acids.

V and J are TRBV11-2 and TRBJ2-1; 11 nucleotides agree with TRBD2. The germline V gene encodes CDR1 SGHAT and CDR2 FQNNGV. J was trimmed by 7 bases and V by 0 bases; bases with no gene match: 5. The CDR3 runs to 16 residues. CDR3 sequence (DNA): TGTGCCAGCAGCTTAGAGATAGCGGGAGGGTTGAATGAGCAGTTCTTC. It is translated as CASSLEIAGGLNEQFF.

The chain couples TRBV7-9 to TRBJ2-5, with 10 bases identical to TRBD1. The V gene's germline CDR1 is SEHNR and CDR2 FQNEAQ (reference sequence). This CDR3 spans 14 amino acids. V trimming: 7 bases; J trimming: 5 bases; junction bases outside the gene matches: 7. CDR3 DNA: TGTGCCAGCATCCCGACAGGGGGCTTGGAGACCCAGTACTTC. Its protein product is CASIPTGGLETQYF.

This clonotype was found many times. The chain combines TRBV2 with TRBJ1-1, with TRBD1 identical over 7 bases. Germline lookup yields CDR1 SNHLY and CDR2 FYNNEI. The CDR3 is 15 residues long. J lost 0 bases, V lost 6 bases, and 7 bases had no gene match. CDR3 amino acids: CASRLDREMNTEAFF. The CDR3 DNA sequence: TGTGCCAGCAGGCTTGACAGGGAAATGAACACTGAAGCTTTCTTT.

In DNA, the CDR3 is TGTGCCAGCTCACCACCCCCGGGACTAGCGGAAACCTACGAGCAGTACTTC. Protein: CASSPPPGLAETYEQYF. The chain is built from TRBV18 and TRBJ2-7; 11 nucleotides line up with TRBD2. Losses at the gene ends were 0 bases for V and 2 bases for J; bases not matched to a gene: 6. The CDR3 runs 17 residues. Germline loops: CDR1 KGHSH, CDR2 LQKENI. Filled out from reference TRBV18 and TRBJ2-7, the complete variable domain reads NAGVMQNPRHLVRRRGQEARLRCSPMKGHSHVYWYRQLPEEGLKFMVYLQKENIIDESGMPKERFSAEFPKEGPSILRIQQVVRGDSAAYFCASSPPPGLAETYEQYFGPGTRLTVT.

This chain connects TRBV19 to TRBJ1-5; weak D call: TRBD1 (6 bases). The V end lost 4 bases, the J end lost 4 bases, and 17 bases lay between the germline ends. The CDR3 runs to 16 residues. The germline V gene has CDR1 LNHDA and CDR2 SQIVND (reference sequence). The DNA of the CDR3 is TGTGCCAGTAGTAGGGGGGACACGGTGTCAAATCAGCCCCAGCATTTT. Residues: CASSRGDTVSNQPQHF.

This clonotype occurred a few times. The gene calls are TRBV20-1 and TRBJ2-3; possible D gene TRBD2, 6 bases. Trimming removed 0 bases at V and 1 base at J, with 17 bases between. Germline V gene lookup returns CDR1 DFQATT and CDR2 SNEGSKA (reference sequence). This CDR3 comprises 17 residues. The CDR3 region has the DNA TGCAGTGCTAGAGATTTGAGGAGGGGATCAGGCACAGATACGCAGTATTTT. Protein sequence: CSARDLRRGSGTDTQYF.

On this clonotype: The junction shows a germline mismatch at one end, possibly a read error. The V call is TRBV6-2 or TRBV6-3, the J call TRBJ1-1, with 9 positions matching TRBD1. This CDR3 has 15 residues. Per germline, CDR1 MNHEY and CDR2 SVGEGT. The CDR3 here is CGSSNRQGGNTEAFF. The DNA of the CDR3 is TGTGGCAGCAGTAATAGACAGGGGGGGAACACTGAAGCTTTCTTT.